These 31 T cell receptor beta chains share one sample of origin, sequenced in a study of T-cell reconstitution after alpha-beta-depleted transplantation in children. The TCRbeta library incorporated unique molecular identifiers. TCRdb ran MiXCR on the PCR reads and lists one entry per CDR3 protein. The sample lists 500,000 or so distinct CDR3 sequences; over 10% were seen once. The source was PBMCs, mostly from graft donor cells, collected 180 days after TCRalphabeta/CD19-depleted stem cell transplant. These receptors originate from a female patient under 10 years old who had a stem cell transplant for aplastic anemia, so the T cells may come from the graft donor.

This clonotype was seen many times. CDR3 sequence: CASSFRLRGEQYV. CDR3 DNA sequence: TGTGCCAGCAGTTTTCGGCTAAGAGGCGAGCAGTACGTC. The chain is built from TRBV12-3 or TRBV12-4 and TRBJ2-7; no clear D gene. The CDR3 extends over 13 amino acids. The germline V and J ends were trimmed by 3 bases and 6 bases, with 12 bases remaining between them.

This clonotype was recorded a few times. The chain has TRBV20-1 and TRBJ2-1; 7 nucleotides align to TRBD2. The junction had 14 bases not matched to a gene; V was cut back by 0 bases and J by 3 bases. Germline assignment: CDR1 DFQATT and CDR2 SNEGSKA (reference sequence). The CDR3 contains 18 residues. The CDR3 DNA sequence: TGCAGTGCTAGAGATCTGGTTGCTAGCGGCGGAGTCTACAATGAGCAGTTCTTC. Amino acids: CSARDLVASGGVYNEQFF.

This clonotype has a handful of counts. J is TRBJ1-1 and V is TRBV20-1; TRBD1 matches at 7 bases. The CDR3 runs to 14 residues. The ends lost 1 base at V and 4 bases at J; junction bases unmatched: 6. Germline CDR1 reads DFQATT; CDR2 reads SNEGSKA (reference sequence). The CDR3 sequence is CSARADRVGTEAFF. CDR3 in DNA: TGCAGTGCTAGAGCTGACAGGGTGGGCACTGAAGCTTTCTTT.

The chain carries TRBV24-1 and TRBJ2-7; tentative D call: TRBD1 (5 bases). Germline values: CDR1 KGHDR, CDR2 SFDVKD. This CDR3 is 11 amino acids long. Deletions cut 9 bases from V and 5 bases from J, with 10 bases between. The CDR3 is CATGLGHEQYF. In DNA, the CDR3 is TGTGCCACCGGGCTGGGGCACGAGCAGTACTTC.

The chain employs TRBV4-2 and TRBJ1-2; possible D gene TRBD1, 5 bases. From germline, CDR1 is LGHNA and CDR2 YNFKEQ. The V and J ends lost 2 bases and 2 bases respectively, with 15 bases between them. The CDR3 spans 16 residues. The CDR3 is CASSQTGTHPNYGYTF. CDR3 nucleotides: TGTGCCAGCAGCCAAACCGGGACCCACCCCAACTATGGCTACACCTTC.

This clonotype showed up just a few times. The chain employs TRBV20-1 and TRBJ1-1; D may be TRBD1 (6 bases). Germline loops: CDR1 DFQATT, CDR2 SNEGSKA (reference sequence). Trimming took off 2 bases at V and 3 bases at J, with 19 bases between the two ends. The CDR3 spans 16 residues. CDR3 sequence (DNA): TGCAGTGCTAGATTCAGGATTGGGGGCCCCGACACTGAAGCTTTCTTT. It codes for CSARFRIGGPDTEAFF.

This clonotype was counted a few times. The chain links TRBV4-3 to TRBJ2-7; D unclear. CDR3 length equals 17 residues. V dropped 0 bases and J dropped 1 base, with 16 bases sitting between them. CDR1 LGHNA and CDR2 YSLEER come from the germline V gene. Written as DNA, the CDR3 is TGCGCCAGCAGCCAAGATCGTGGCAGCTCCCTATCCTACGAGCAGTACTTC. Its protein is CASSQDRGSSLSYEQYF.

The sample holds a few counts of this clonotype. This chain uses TRBV2 with TRBJ2-1; possibly TRBD2 for D (5 bases). Germline V lookup: CDR1 SNHLY, CDR2 FYNNEI. The CDR3 has 12 amino acids. Trimming stripped 7 bases from V and 7 bases from J, with 11 bases between. The CDR3 spells CASKEWRNEQFF. The CDR3 DNA reads TGTGCCAGCAAGGAGTGGAGGAATGAGCAGTTCTTC.

This chain joins TRBV19 and TRBJ2-3, with 7 bases aligning to TRBD2. V dropped 5 bases and J dropped 7; count of bases not matched to a gene: 6. The CDR3 runs 13 residues. Germline CDR1 reads LNHDA; CDR2 reads SQIVND (reference sequence). CDR3 residues: CASSSASGYTQYF. The CDR3 region has the DNA TGTGCCAGTAGTTCAGCTAGCGGCTATACGCAGTATTTT.

This clonotype has more than one count but fewer than ten. The chain couples TRBV10-2 to TRBJ2-2; 11 bases are a match to TRBD2. The CDR3 is 15 residues long. Germline CDR1 reads WSHSY; CDR2 reads SAAADI. J gave up 6 bases and V 6 bases, and 6 bases lay outside the gene matches. The CDR3 DNA is TGCGCCAGCAGCCCACTGACTAGCGGGGCCGGGGAGCTGTTTTTT. Translated, it gives CASSPLTSGAGELFF.

The V gene is TRBV6-5, the J gene TRBJ2-1; TRBD2 matches 10 bases. This CDR3 is built from 16 residues. CDR1 and CDR2 from the germline V gene are MNHEY and SVGAGI. V shed 2 bases and J 4 bases; nucleotides not matched to a gene: 5. CDR3 DNA sequence: TGTGCCAGCAGTTACCCTAGCGGGAGAACTTACAATGAGCAGTTCTTC. Translation: CASSYPSGRTYNEQFF.

This chain uses TRBV7-2 with TRBJ2-5, with 7 bases lining up with TRBD2. This CDR3 region has 13 residues. Trimming at V came to 3 bases and at J to 6 bases, leaving 4 bases not matched to a gene. Germline V gene data show CDR1 as SGHTA and CDR2 as FQGNSA. The CDR3, as DNA: TGTGCCAGCAGCTTGACTAGCCTACAGACCCAGTACTTC. It yields the protein CASSLTSLQTQYF.

V and J are TRBV7-2 and TRBJ2-2, with 12 bases fitting TRBD2. Germline V gives CDR1 SGHTA, CDR2 FQGNSA. The CDR3 spans 17 residues. The junction had 9 bases not matched to a gene; V was cut back by 5 bases and J by 5 bases. CDR3 bases: TGTGCCAGCAGCCCCCTAGCGGGAGGGCCGAGAACCGGGGAGCTGTTTTTT. Translation: CASSPLAGGPRTGELFF.

The chain combines TRBV10-3 with TRBJ2-3; TRBD2 might be the D (5 bases). Germline values: CDR1 ENHRY, CDR2 SYGVKD. This CDR3 spans 15 amino acids. With 0 bases removed from V and 2 bases from J, the gap between germline ends came to 9 bases. The CDR3 region is CAISESGDNTDTQYF. DNA for the CDR3: TGTGCCATCAGTGAGTCGGGAGACAACACAGATACGCAGTATTTT.

This rearrangement joins TRBV20-1 to TRBJ2-3; D is undetermined. V was shortened by 3 bases and J by 2 bases, with 15 bases between the two germline ends. The CDR3 is made up of 15 amino acids. CDR1 is DFQATT, CDR2 SNEGSKA, per germline (reference sequence). CDR3 in DNA: TGCAGTGCTAGCGGGTTTCCCCCTATCACAGATACGCAGTATTTT. Translated: CSASGFPPITDTQYF.

As concerns this clonotype: At one end the junction does not follow the germline gene, possibly because of a read error. The chain links TRBV11-2 to TRBJ2-7, with 14 bases fitting TRBD2. Per germline, CDR1 SGHAT and CDR2 FQNNGV. This CDR3 comprises 14 residues. The DNA for the CDR3 is TGTGCCAGCAGCTTAGATCGTTCCGGGACTAGCGGGAGTTTC. Its protein is CASSLDRSGTSGSF.

The J gene is TRBJ2-7, the V gene TRBV18, with 8 bases fitting TRBD1. Germline V gives CDR1 KGHSH, CDR2 LQKENI. CDR3 size: 14 residues. V gave up 4 bases and J gave up 0 bases; unmatched junction bases: 2. CDR3 in amino acids: CASSQQGVSYEQYF. Here the CDR3 DNA reads TGTGCCAGCTCACAACAGGGGGTCTCCTACGAGCAGTACTTC.

The chain has TRBV5-1 and TRBJ2-5; 10 bases agree with TRBD2. This CDR3 is built from 17 residues. Germline V gives CDR1 SGHRS, CDR2 YFSETQ. The junction had 14 bases not matched to a gene; V was cut back by 3 bases and J by 6 bases. The CDR3 loop reads CASSYEILAGGWKTQYF. For the CDR3, the DNA is TGCGCCAGCAGCTACGAGATTTTAGCGGGAGGTTGGAAGACCCAGTACTTC.

This clonotype has only one observation. The rearrangement uses TRBV11-1 and TRBJ2-6; D call uncertain. This CDR3 is built from 19 residues. V was clipped by 1 base and J by 0 bases, with 16 bases between them. Looked up from germline, CDR1 is SGHAT and CDR2 is FQDESV (reference sequence). For the CDR3, the DNA is TGTGCCAGCAGCTTAGGTTCAGGACCCCACTACTCTGGGGCCAACGTCCTGACTTTC. It yields the protein CASSLGSGPHYSGANVLTF.

V and J are TRBV6-5 and TRBJ2-1; TRBD2 aligns across 14 bases. Germline CDR1 MNHEY, CDR2 SVGAGI. This CDR3 has 18 amino acids. The V segment lost 2 bases and the J segment 0 bases; nucleotides outside the gene matches: 3. CDR3 nucleotides: TGTGCCAGCAGTTACCGACTAGCGGGAGGGAACTCCTACAATGAGCAGTTCTTC. Its protein is CASSYRLAGGNSYNEQFF.

This chain uses TRBV12-3 or TRBV12-4 with TRBJ1-2; D is undetermined. Trimming cost V 1 base and J 8 bases, with 8 bases left between them. CDR3 length: 12 residues. CDR3 sequence reads: CASSLGMSGYTF. DNA of the CDR3: TGTGCCAGCAGTTTAGGGATGAGCGGCTACACCTTC.

This clonotype was recorded at least ten times. This sequence joins TRBV29-1 and TRBJ1-1, with 9 bases identical to TRBD1. The germline gives CDR1 SQVTM, CDR2 ANQGSEA. The CDR3 loop spans 15 amino acids. The J segment lost 4 bases and the V segment lost 8 bases, leaving 14 bases of the junction unmatched. This CDR3 is CSSWAGQGLLTEAFF. The CDR3 nucleotides are TGCAGCTCTTGGGCGGGACAGGGTTTACTCACTGAAGCTTTCTTT.

This clonotype was recorded a few times. The J gene is TRBJ2-6, the V gene TRBV7-9; no clear D. V shed 2 bases and J shed 0 bases, with 11 bases lying between them. Germline V lookup: CDR1 SEHNR, CDR2 FQNEAQ (reference sequence). There are 17 residues in the CDR3. Here the CDR3 DNA reads TGTGCCAGCAGCTTAATTCTCGGAGTCTCTGGGGCCAACGTCCTGACTTTC. This encodes CASSLILGVSGANVLTF.

Many counts were recorded for this clonotype. The chain employs TRBV12-3 or TRBV12-4 and TRBJ1-5, with TRBD1 matching 8 bases. The CDR3 contains 13 residues. The V segment lost 6 bases and the J segment 4 bases; nucleotides outside the gene matches: 2. CDR3 sequence: CASRDRVNQPQHF. The CDR3 region has the DNA TGTGCCAGCAGGGACAGGGTGAATCAGCCCCAGCATTTT.

The rearrangement joins TRBV14 to TRBJ2-7, with D hard to call. V was shortened by 3 bases and J by 0 bases, with 15 bases between the two germline ends. This CDR3 comprises 16 residues. Germline CDR1 and CDR2: SGHDN and FVKESK. CDR3 DNA sequence: TGTGCCAGCAGCCACCTATCGACAATCAACTCCTACGAGCAGTACGTC. This codes for CASSHLSTINSYEQYV.

This chain uses TRBV12-3 or TRBV12-4 with TRBJ2-1; 10 nucleotides agree with TRBD2. The CDR3 covers 14 residues. V was pared by 5 bases and J by 8 bases, with 6 bases of the junction left unmatched. This chain's CDR3 is CASSPLAGSDEQFF. CDR3 DNA: TGTGCCAGCAGTCCACTAGCGGGATCGGATGAGCAGTTCTTC.

Concerning this clonotype itself: One junction end does not reproduce the germline sequence, and a read error may be involved. This chain uses TRBV12-3 or TRBV12-4 with TRBJ2-4; tentatively, D is TRBD1 (7 bases). The length of the CDR3 is 17 residues. The chain's CDR3 is CASSSTGDRRAKNSQYF. The CDR3 nucleotides read TGTGCCAGCAGCTCCACAGGGGACCGGAGGGCCAAAAACAGTCAGTACTTC.

The genes are TRBV7-9 and TRBJ2-1, with 9 bases lining up with TRBD2. J was trimmed by 2 bases and V by 5 bases; bases with no gene match: 10. Germline V gene data show CDR1 as SEHNR and CDR2 as FQNEAQ (reference sequence). This CDR3 spans 17 amino acids. CDR3 bases: TGTGCCAGCAGCACCTATCGGGGCGGGAGGGCCTACAATGAGCAGTTCTTC. This translates into CASSTYRGGRAYNEQFF.

This clonotype showed up just a few times. J is TRBJ1-4 and V is TRBV5-1; D ambiguous. CDR1 SGHRS and CDR2 YFSETQ come from the germline V gene. The CDR3 totals 13 residues. V was clipped by 2 bases and J by 3 bases, with 5 bases between them. The CDR3 loop is CASSFTANEKLFF. CDR3 coding DNA: TGCGCCAGCAGCTTCACGGCTAATGAAAAACTGTTTTTT.

This clonotype was seen at least ten times. The chain joins TRBV7-2 to TRBJ2-1; a weak D match, TRBD2 (5 bases). The ends were cut back, 3 bases at V and 7 bases at J, with 10 bases in the middle. Germline V gene sequence: CDR1 SGHTA, CDR2 FQGNSA. The CDR3 runs 13 residues. The CDR3 bases are TGTGCCAGCAGCTTGCGGGTGCGGAATGAGCAGTTCTTC. Translated, it gives CASSLRVRNEQFF.

The chain joins TRBV6-2 or TRBV6-3 to TRBJ1-4; the D gene is possibly TRBD1 (5 bases). In germline, CDR1 is MNHEY, CDR2 SVGEGT. The length of the CDR3 is 17 residues. Trimming shortened V by 2 bases and J by 2 bases, and 15 bases separated the two germline ends. The CDR3 protein is CASSYPRQKPTNEKLFF. In nucleotides, the CDR3 is TGTGCCAGCAGTTACCCTCGACAGAAGCCGACTAATGAAAAACTGTTTTTT.